Presented here are 9 T cell receptor beta chains from one specimen sequenced in a study of blood T cell repertoires in COVID-19. The repertoire was sequenced with immunoSEQ multiplex PCR; TCRdb's copy has only in-frame clones and lacks some. Of some 200,000 clones detected, around 82% appear once; the ten largest clones hold roughly 10%. Sequences were obtained from PBMCs or T cells enriched from blood (not recorded which). These receptors were collected from a middle-aged man who had recovered from COVID-19.

This sequence joins TRBV2 and TRBJ2-5, with D uncertain. Germline V gene sequence: CDR1 SNHLY, CDR2 FYNNEI. V was cut by 1 base and J by 6 bases, with 9 bases left in between. The CDR3 contains 13 residues. The CDR3 nucleotides are TGTGCCAGCAGTGAAGGGCCGCTGCAGACCCAGTACTTC. Its protein is CASSEGPLQTQYF.

This clone was counted once. This chain connects TRBV7-9 to TRBJ2-7; unclear D gene. The CDR3 is 13 amino acids. V was pared by 1 base and J by 6 bases, with 10 bases between. Germline V gives CDR1 SEHNR, CDR2 FQNEAQ (reference sequence). This CDR3 is CASSLGFGSEQYV. The CDR3 coding sequence is TGTGCCAGCAGCTTAGGGTTTGGTAGCGAGCAGTACGTC.

The J gene is TRBJ2-7, the V gene TRBV7-2; 10 bases fit TRBD1. Germline V gene data show CDR1 as SGHTA and CDR2 as FQGNSA. This CDR3 is built from 14 residues. V lost 5 bases and J lost 4; bases outside the gene matches: 5. The CDR3: CASSTGQGEYEQYF. The DNA for the CDR3 is TGTGCCAGCAGCACCGGACAGGGGGAGTACGAGCAGTACTTC.

V usage is TRBV7-3 and J usage is TRBJ2-6, with a weak D call TRBD2 (5 bases). The CDR3 runs 15 residues. The germline gives CDR1 SGHTA, CDR2 FQGTGA. The V and J ends lost 6 bases and 2 bases respectively, with 11 bases between them. In nucleotides, the CDR3 is TGTGCCAGCAGTATGAGGGAAGCTGGGGCCAACGTCCTGACTTTC. Amino acid sequence: CASSMREAGANVLTF.

This clone was detected once. V usage is TRBV27 and J usage is TRBJ1-1, with D unclear. This CDR3 spans 13 amino acids. Between the trimmed V and J ends, which lost 2 bases and 5 bases, there was a span of 9 bases. The germline V gene encodes CDR1 MNHEY and CDR2 SMNVEV (reference sequence). CDR3 nucleotide sequence: TGTGCCAGCAGTTTAGATTCACGGACTGAAGCTTTCTTT. Translating it yields CASSLDSRTEAFF.

The CDR3 protein is CASSYLSGSSGEQFF. Written as DNA, the CDR3 is TGTGCCAGCAGTTACCTAAGCGGGAGCTCTGGGGAGCAGTTCTTC. The chain joins TRBV27 to TRBJ2-1; TRBD2 aligns across 8 bases. Trimming removed 4 bases from V and 10 bases from J; junction bases left unmatched: 12. Per germline, CDR1 MNHEY and CDR2 SMNVEV (reference sequence). The CDR3 extends over 15 amino acids.

This rearrangement joins TRBV15 to TRBJ2-1, with 9 bases matching TRBD2. The J segment lost 5 bases and the V segment lost 0 bases, leaving 2 bases of the junction unmatched. This CDR3 has 15 residues. The V gene's germline CDR1 is LNHNV and CDR2 YYDKDF (reference sequence). The CDR3, as DNA: TGTGCCACCAGCAGAGAGAGGACTAGCGACAATGAGCAGTTCTTC. Translating gives CATSRERTSDNEQFF.

This rearrangement joins TRBV5-6 to TRBJ1-6; no clear D gene. Germline V CDR1 and CDR2: SGHDT, YYEEEE. Trimming took off 2 bases at V and 9 bases at J, with 15 bases between the two ends. This CDR3 has 15 residues. CDR3 nucleotide sequence: TGTGCCAGCAGCTTCGGGTTGCCTCGGGTTTCACCCCTCCACTTT. Its translation: CASSFGLPRVSPLHF.

The V gene is TRBV4-3, the J gene TRBJ2-2; 9 bases are a match to TRBD2. Germline V gene lookup returns CDR1 LGHNA and CDR2 YSLEER. CDR3 length: 18 residues. J gave up 2 bases and V 0 bases, and 7 bases lay outside the gene matches. The chain's CDR3 is CASSQEALAGINTGELFF. The DNA of the CDR3 is TGCGCCAGCAGCCAAGAGGCGCTAGCGGGAATTAACACCGGGGAGCTGTTTTTT.